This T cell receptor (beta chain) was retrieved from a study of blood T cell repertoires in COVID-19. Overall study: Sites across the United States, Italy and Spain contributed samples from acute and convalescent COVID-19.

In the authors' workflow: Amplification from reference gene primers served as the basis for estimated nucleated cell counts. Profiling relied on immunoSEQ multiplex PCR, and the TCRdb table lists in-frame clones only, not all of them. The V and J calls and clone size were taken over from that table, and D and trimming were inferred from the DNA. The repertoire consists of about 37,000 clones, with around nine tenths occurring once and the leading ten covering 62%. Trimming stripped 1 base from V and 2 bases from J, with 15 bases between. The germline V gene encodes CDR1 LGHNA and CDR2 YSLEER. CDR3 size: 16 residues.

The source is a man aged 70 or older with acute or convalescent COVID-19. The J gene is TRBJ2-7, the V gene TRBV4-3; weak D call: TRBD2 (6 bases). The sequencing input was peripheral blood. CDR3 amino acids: CASSQGGGARAYEQYF. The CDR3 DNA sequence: TGCGCCAGCAGCCAAGGAGGAGGGGCCCGAGCCTACGAGCAGTACTTC.